A selection of T cell receptor beta chains follows, all from one sample in a study of chemoradiotherapy in HPV16-positive cancers. Using immunoSEQ multiplex PCR, the repertoire was profiled, and TCRdb retains in-frame clones only, with some absent. Altogether about 8,600 clones are present, 71% being singletons, with the ten largest covering around 21%. Sampling was carried out from a patient who underwent chemoradiotherapy. These receptors were obtained from a human donor with HPV-associated anogenital cancer. Each CDR3 is given with its conserved first and last residue. The D gene is left open where the match is weak. Not all rows give a size; the values are once, few, many and, for expanded clones, a class.

TRBJ2-3	TRBD2	TRBV5-6	-	CASSPRTSLTDTQYF	TGTGCCAGCAGCCCAAGGACTAGCCTCACAGATACGCAGTATTTT
TRBJ1-2	-	TRBV4-1	-	CASSQVNRADYGYTF	TGCGCCAGCAGCCAAGTCAACAGGGCCGACTATGGCTACACCTTC
TRBJ2-6	-	TRBV28	-	CASSRPVGANVLTF	TGTGCCAGCAGTAGGCCAGTTGGGGCCAACGTCCTGACTTTC
TRBJ1-5	-	TRBV6-1	large	CATYQFCDQPQHF	TGTGCCACTTATCAGTTCTGCGATCAGCCCCAGCATTTT
TRBJ2-7	TRBD1	TRBV30	-	CAWKRSGTAYEQYF	TGTGCCTGGAAGCGGTCCGGGACAGCGTACGAGCAGTACTTC
TRBJ1-2	-	TRBV4-2	-	CASSQEGGVRGYTF	TGTGCCAGCAGCCAAGAAGGGGGGGTTCGTGGCTACACCTTC
TRBJ2-3	-	TRBV5-1	-	CASSSTLGDTQYF	TGCGCCAGCAGTTCCACACTTGGAGATACGCAGTATTTT
TRBJ1-1	-	TRBV6-5	-	CASSYSPGTEAFF	TGTGCCAGCAGTTACTCCCCGGGGACTGAAGCTTTCTTT
TRBJ2-3	-	TRBV28	few	CASSLIGRQRYF	TGTGCCAGCAGTTTAATTGGGCGACAACGGTATTTT
TRBJ1-2	-	TRBV11-3	-	CASSLAPGRGPQF	TGTGCCAGCAGCTTAGCCCCCGGAAGGGGCCCACAATTC
TRBJ1-6	-	TRBV5-5	-	CASSWTASNSPLHF	TGTGCCAGCAGCTGGACAGCAAGTAATTCACCCCTCCACTTT
TRBJ1-2	TRBD1	TRBV27	-	CASSSAGGGYGYTF	TGTGCCAGCAGTTCAGCAGGGGGAGGCTATGGCTACACCTTC
TRBJ2-5	-	TRBV7-8	-	CASSPGGPGETQYF	TGTGCCAGCAGCCCCGGGGGACCGGGGGAGACCCAGTACTTC
TRBJ2-7	TRBD1	TRBV10-3	few	CAIKSTGGAYEQYF	TGTGCCATCAAATCGACAGGGGGTGCCTACGAGCAGTACTTC
TRBJ1-5	TRBD1	TRBV27	-	CASSPYRGGASNQPQHF	TGTGCCAGCAGCCCCTACAGGGGAGGTGCGAGCAATCAGCCCCAGCATTTT
TRBJ2-1	-	TRBV7-2	-	CASSLVRAGYEQFF	TGTGCCAGCAGCTTAGTAAGGGCCGGCTATGAGCAGTTCTTC
TRBJ2-5	-	TRBV19	once	CASSTGPGETQYF	TGTGCCAGTAGTACAGGGCCAGGGGAGACCCAGTACTTC
TRBJ2-3	-	TRBV28	-	CASSGWGATFSGTDTQYF	TGTGCCAGCAGTGGATGGGGGGCAACTTTTTCAGGCACAGATACGCAGTATTTT
TRBJ2-2	TRBD1	TRBV6-6	-	CASTGQGTGELFF	TGTGCCAGCACAGGACAGGGAACCGGGGAGCTGTTTTTT
TRBJ1-2	-	TRBV5-6	-	CASSFTSQSYGYTF	TGTGCCAGCAGCTTCACAAGTCAATCCTATGGCTACACCTTC